These 25 T cell receptor beta chains were all obtained from the same sample, sequenced in a study of response to subunit inactivated influenza vaccine. MiXCR, applied by TCRdb to the RT-PCR reads, yields one record per CDR3 protein. This sample has about 180,000 distinct CDR3 sequences, with around 9% found just once. The sample was non-naive T cells sorted from PBMCs, taken on the day of vaccination. Every receptor here comes from a man aged 50 or older who received an inactivated influenza vaccine.

This clonotype was found a few times. The chain employs TRBV14 and TRBJ1-5, with D perhaps matching TRBD1 (5 bases). The germline V and J ends were trimmed by 2 bases and 10 bases, with 12 bases remaining between them. The CDR3 has 13 residues. Germline CDR1 reads SGHDN; CDR2 reads FVKESK. The CDR3 is CASSQWGESPQHF. CDR3 sequence (DNA): TGTGCCAGCAGCCAATGGGGGGAGTCTCCCCAGCATTTT.

This chain connects TRBV7-2 to TRBJ2-7, with 11 bases identical to TRBD2. The CDR3 is 13 residues long. Trimming at V came to 4 bases and at J to 6 bases, leaving 2 bases not matched to a gene. Germline V gene lookup returns CDR1 SGHTA and CDR2 FQGNSA. As DNA, the CDR3 is TGTGCCAGCAGCTCGACTAGCGGGATCGAGCAGTACTTC. This translates into CASSSTSGIEQYF. The entire variable domain, with the rest obtained from reference TRBV7-2 and TRBJ2-7, is as follows: GAGVSQSPSNKVTEKGKDVELRCDPISGHTALYWYRQSLGQGLEFLIYFQGNSAPDKSGLPSDRFSAERTGGSVSTLTIQRTQQEDSAVYLCASSSTSGIEQYFGPGTRLTVT.

This clonotype has more than one count but fewer than ten. The chain is built from TRBV5-1 and TRBJ2-2; D is uncertain. Germline V gene data show CDR1 as SGHRS and CDR2 as YFSETQ. This CDR3 contains 15 residues. Trimming pared 0 bases from V and 1 base from J, leaving 7 bases between. This CDR3 reads CASSLAEKNTGELFF. The CDR3 region has the DNA TGCGCCAGCAGCTTGGCGGAGAAGAACACCGGGGAGCTGTTTTTT.

This clonotype was counted at least ten times. The CDR3 protein is CASNRDADNEQFF. The CDR3 DNA sequence: TGTGCCAGCAACAGGGATGCGGACAATGAGCAGTTCTTC. V usage is TRBV12-3 or TRBV12-4 and J usage is TRBJ2-1; a possible D gene is TRBD1 (6 bases). V was cut by 7 bases and J by 5 bases, with 12 bases left in between. This CDR3 is built from 13 residues.

The J gene is TRBJ1-2, the V gene TRBV11-2, with a tentative D call TRBD1 (6 bases). CDR3 length: 13 amino acids. V was clipped by 5 bases and J by 5 bases, with 12 bases between them. CDR1 is SGHAT, CDR2 FQNNGV, per germline. The CDR3 bases are TGTGCCAGCAGCGTTGACAGGCTTTATGGCTACACCTTC. Translating gives CASSVDRLYGYTF.

In this sample, this clonotype turned up many times. The V gene is TRBV27, the J gene TRBJ2-2, with D perhaps TRBD2 (6 bases). The ends were cut back, 10 bases at V and 6 bases at J, with 15 bases in the middle. There are 13 residues in the CDR3. Germline V gene data show CDR1 as MNHEY and CDR2 as SMNVEV (reference sequence). CDR3 coding DNA: TGTGCCACGAGGGCGGGGAATTCCGGGGAGCTGTTTTTT. Residues: CATRAGNSGELFF.

This clonotype has more than one count but fewer than ten. This sequence joins TRBV28 and TRBJ1-2; D not resolved. This CDR3 comprises 11 residues. Germline V gene data show CDR1 as MDHEN and CDR2 as SYDVKM. The V end was cut by 2 bases, the J end by 6 bases, with 4 bases between. CDR3 nucleotides: TGTGCCAGCAGTTTAGGAAATGGCTACACCTTC. It translates to CASSLGNGYTF.

This clonotype has a handful of counts. The chain recombines TRBV2 with TRBJ2-7; TRBD2 might be the D (5 bases). With 6 bases removed from V and 9 bases from J, the gap between germline ends came to 15 bases. This CDR3 contains 12 residues. Germline loops: CDR1 SNHLY, CDR2 FYNNEI. CDR3 protein: CASRGDGIRQYF. The CDR3 bases are TGTGCCAGCAGGGGAGACGGAATTCGGCAGTACTTC.

In its sample, this clonotype was seen a few times. V gene TRBV5-1 combines with J gene TRBJ2-5; D unresolved. The CDR3 totals 14 residues. Trimming left V 0 bases short and J 5 bases short, with 11 bases between. Germline-derived CDR1 and CDR2 are SGHRS and YFSETQ. CDR3 sequence (DNA): TGCGCCAGCAGCTTGGAGCCGGGTGGCGAGACCCAGTACTTC. This encodes CASSLEPGGETQYF.

This clonotype was detected many times. The CDR3 sequence is CASSPRDRASYEQYF. DNA of the CDR3: TGTGCCAGCTCACCACGGGACAGGGCCTCCTACGAGCAGTACTTC. This chain uses TRBV18 with TRBJ2-7, with TRBD1 matching over 9 bases. This CDR3 is 15 amino acids long. Germline lookup yields CDR1 KGHSH and CDR2 LQKENI. The V segment lost 1 base and the J segment 0 bases; nucleotides outside the gene matches: 1.

The sample holds many counts of this clonotype. This chain uses TRBV20-1 with TRBJ1-6; no clear D gene. CDR3 size: 13 residues. Trimming stripped 3 bases from V and 5 bases from J, with 8 bases between. The germline CDR1 and CDR2 sequences are DFQATT and SNEGSKA (reference sequence). In nucleotides, the CDR3 is TGCAGTGCTAGTTCAATAAATAATTCACCCCTCCACTTT. Amino acids: CSASSINNSPLHF.

This clonotype was detected a few times. V is TRBV28 and J is TRBJ2-5, with D possibly being TRBD1 (6 bases). This CDR3 contains 15 residues. Germline V gene sequence: CDR1 MDHEN, CDR2 SYDVKM. V was pared by 6 bases and J by 1 base, with 15 bases between. This chain's CDR3 is CASRPGQLPQETQYF. CDR3 bases: TGTGCCAGCAGGCCAGGACAGTTACCCCAAGAGACCCAGTACTTC.

This clonotype was seen a handful of times. The V gene is TRBV11-1, the J gene TRBJ2-3; 7 positions agree with TRBD1. This CDR3 has 20 amino acids. Germline assignment: CDR1 SGHAT and CDR2 FQDESV (reference sequence). The V and J ends lost 1 base and 1 base, in that order; junction bases with no gene match: 17. The CDR3: CASSLGGLTGVNSRTDTQYF. DNA for the CDR3: TGTGCCAGCAGCTTAGGAGGGCTAACAGGGGTAAATTCACGCACAGATACGCAGTATTTT.

The V call is TRBV7-9, the J call TRBJ1-1; 7 positions match TRBD1. Losses at the gene ends were 5 bases for V and 1 base for J; bases not matched to a gene: 10. This CDR3 is 16 amino acids long. Germline-derived CDR1 and CDR2 are SEHNR and FQNEAQ (reference sequence). The CDR3 here is CASSEKIGQENTEAFF. In DNA form, the CDR3 reads TGTGCCAGCAGCGAAAAAATAGGACAGGAGAACACTGAAGCTTTCTTT. The full variable domain, in which reference TRBV7-9 and TRBJ1-1 provide the parts outside the CDR3, is DTGVSQNPRHKITKRGQNVTFRCDPISEHNRLYWYRQTLGQGPEFLTYFQNEAQLEKSRLLSDRFSAERPKGSFSTLEIQRTEQGDSAMYLCASSEKIGQENTEAFFGQGTRLTVV.

The rearrangement links TRBV5-1 to TRBJ2-5; no firm D call. Germline CDR1 and CDR2: SGHRS and YFSETQ. Trimming took off 0 bases at V and 0 bases at J, with 6 bases between the two ends. CDR3 size: 14 residues. CDR3 coding DNA: TGCGCCAGCAGCTTGGAAGGGAACCAAGAGACCCAGTACTTC. Translating gives CASSLEGNQETQYF. The variable domain in full, completed from reference TRBV5-1 and TRBJ2-5, reads KAGVTQTPRYLIKTRGQQVTLSCSPISGHRSVSWYQQTPGQGLQFLFEYFSETQRNKGNFPGRFSGRQFSNSRSEMNVSTLELGDSALYLCASSLEGNQETQYFGPGTRLLVL.

In the case of this clonotype: A clone one base away is much larger, so this may be a read error. The chain employs TRBV10-3 and TRBJ2-7; TRBD2 matches at 8 bases. This CDR3 is built from 18 residues. Germline CDR1 reads ENHRY; CDR2 reads SYGVKD. V trimming: 5 bases; J trimming: 7 bases; junction bases outside the gene matches: 22. The CDR3 nucleotides are TGTGCCATCAGTCCCGGCCTCCTGAAACTAGCGGCCCCACTTGAGCAGTACTTC. This encodes CAISPGLLKLAAPLEQYF.

The CDR3 protein is CSAQTPGMNTGELFF. For the CDR3, the DNA is TGCAGTGCCCAAACGCCTGGAATGAACACCGGGGAGCTGTTTTTT. The J gene is TRBJ2-2, the V gene TRBV20-1; no clear D gene. The CDR3 has 15 amino acids. Trimming removed 6 bases from V and 1 base from J, with 15 bases in between. Germline V gives CDR1 DFQATT, CDR2 SNEGSKA (reference sequence).

This clonotype appeared a few times. The rearrangement joins TRBV28 to TRBJ1-2; TRBD1 is a possible D gene (6 bases). The CDR3 consists of 13 residues. Germline-derived CDR1 and CDR2 are MDHEN and SYDVKM. With 11 bases removed from V and 8 bases from J, the gap between germline ends came to 21 bases. CDR3 coding DNA: TGTGCCGGATGGGGAGGGGGGGCTAACGGCTACACCTTC. This translates into CAGWGGGANGYTF.

This clonotype was detected only a few times. The chain is built from TRBV30 and TRBJ2-3; maybe TRBD2 (6 bases). This CDR3 is built from 13 residues. V gave up 4 bases and J gave up 7 bases, with 15 bases separating them. The germline CDR1 and CDR2 sequences are GTSNPN and SVGIG (reference sequence). CDR3 sequence (DNA): TGTGCCTGGATAGTCGGGAGCGGCCATACGCAGTATTTT. It translates to CAWIVGSGHTQYF.

This clonotype has a handful of counts. The chain links TRBV20-1 to TRBJ2-2; 14 bases are shared with TRBD2. V lost 3 bases, J lost 1 base, and 16 bases stayed unmatched. CDR1 DFQATT and CDR2 SNEGSKA come from the germline V gene (reference sequence). CDR3 length: 21 residues. The chain's CDR3 is CSARAGTSGSRWGGNTGELFF. CDR3 nucleotides: TGCAGTGCTAGGGCAGGGACTAGCGGGAGTCGGTGGGGTGGGAACACCGGGGAGCTGTTTTTT.

This chain joins TRBV5-1 and TRBJ2-3; the match to TRBD1 covers 9 bases. J gave up 5 bases and V 4 bases, and 8 bases lay outside the gene matches. Germline loops: CDR1 SGHRS, CDR2 YFSETQ. CDR3 size: 15 residues. CDR3 sequence reads: CASSGRQGGQDTQYF. The CDR3 DNA is TGCGCCAGCAGCGGAAGACAGGGGGGACAAGATACGCAGTATTTT.

This clonotype was found many times. This sequence joins TRBV4-3 and TRBJ1-4; 7 nucleotides line up with TRBD1. The CDR3 is made up of 17 amino acids. Germline CDR1 is LGHNA and CDR2 is YSLEER. Trimming cost V 2 bases and J 4 bases; bases outside gene matches: 10. CDR3 region: CASSQNRGAGGNEKLFF. CDR3 DNA: TGCGCCAGCAGCCAAAACCGGGGTGCAGGGGGTAATGAAAAACTGTTTTTT.

This clonotype was counted between two and nine times. The rearrangement joins TRBV5-1 to TRBJ2-7; D perhaps matches TRBD1 (6 bases). Germline-derived CDR1 and CDR2 are SGHRS and YFSETQ. V shed 0 bases and J shed 6 bases, with 10 bases lying between them. The CDR3 length is 13 residues. This CDR3 reads CASSLVSGAEQYF. The CDR3 DNA sequence: TGCGCCAGCAGCTTGGTGTCAGGGGCCGAGCAGTACTTC.

This clonotype was recorded a few times. The V call is TRBV6-2 or TRBV6-3, the J call TRBJ1-5; TRBD1 aligns across 9 bases. J lost 7 bases, V lost 6 bases, and 7 bases had no gene match. The CDR3 has 14 residues. Germline-derived CDR1 and CDR2 are MNHEY and SVGEGT. CDR3 protein: CASRAGQGGQPQHF. The CDR3 DNA follows: TGTGCCAGCAGAGCGGGACAGGGCGGCCAGCCCCAGCATTTT.

This clonotype was detected only a few times. The chain recombines TRBV11-1 with TRBJ2-1; D is ambiguous. With 4 bases removed from V and 7 bases from J, the gap between germline ends came to 11 bases. CDR1 SGHAT and CDR2 FQDESV come from the germline V gene (reference sequence). The CDR3 consists of 13 residues. The CDR3 DNA sequence: TGTGCCAGCAGCTCCGCCATAGGTAATGAGCAGTTCTTC. Translating it yields CASSSAIGNEQFF.